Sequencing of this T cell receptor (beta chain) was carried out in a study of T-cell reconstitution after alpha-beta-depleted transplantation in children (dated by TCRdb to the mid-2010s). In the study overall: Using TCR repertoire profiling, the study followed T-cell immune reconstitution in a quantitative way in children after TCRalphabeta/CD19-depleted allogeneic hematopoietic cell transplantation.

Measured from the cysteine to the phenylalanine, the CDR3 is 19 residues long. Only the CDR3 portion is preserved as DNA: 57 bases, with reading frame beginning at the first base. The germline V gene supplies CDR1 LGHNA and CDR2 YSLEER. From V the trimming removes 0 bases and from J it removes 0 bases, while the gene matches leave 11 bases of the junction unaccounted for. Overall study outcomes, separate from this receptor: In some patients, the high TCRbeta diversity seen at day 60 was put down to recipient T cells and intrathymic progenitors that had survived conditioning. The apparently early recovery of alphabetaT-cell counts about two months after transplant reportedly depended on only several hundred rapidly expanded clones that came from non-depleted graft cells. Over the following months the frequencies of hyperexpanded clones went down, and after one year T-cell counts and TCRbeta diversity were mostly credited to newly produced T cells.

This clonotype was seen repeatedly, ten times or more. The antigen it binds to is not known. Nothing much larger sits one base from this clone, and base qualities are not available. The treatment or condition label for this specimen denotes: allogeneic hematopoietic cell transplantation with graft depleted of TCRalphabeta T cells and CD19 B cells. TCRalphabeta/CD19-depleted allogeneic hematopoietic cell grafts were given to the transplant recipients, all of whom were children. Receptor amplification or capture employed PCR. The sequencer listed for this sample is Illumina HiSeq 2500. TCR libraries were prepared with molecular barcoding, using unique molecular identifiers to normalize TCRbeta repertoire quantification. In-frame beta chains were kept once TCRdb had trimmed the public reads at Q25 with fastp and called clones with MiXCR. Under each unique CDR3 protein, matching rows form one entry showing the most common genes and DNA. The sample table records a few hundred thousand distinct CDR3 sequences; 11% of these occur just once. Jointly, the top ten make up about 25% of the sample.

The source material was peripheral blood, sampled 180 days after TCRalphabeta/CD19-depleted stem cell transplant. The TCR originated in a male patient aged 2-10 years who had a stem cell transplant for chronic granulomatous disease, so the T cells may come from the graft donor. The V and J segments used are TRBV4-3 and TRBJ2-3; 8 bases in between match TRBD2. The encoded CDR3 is CASSQDFVRGDSSTDTQYF. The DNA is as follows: TGCGCCAGCAGCCAAGATTTTGTGCGGGGGGACTCTAGCACAGATACGCAGTATTTT.